At least ten counts were recorded for the clone carrying this T cell receptor (beta chain). Its antigen is unknown. The data were obtained in a study of T cells after yellow fever vaccination. Notes on the study in general: Once the booster was given, most primary-vaccination clones reappeared, at roughly 96% for CD4 and roughly 90% for CD8.

TCRdb re-derived calls from the 5' RACE reads in MiXCR, one entry per CDR3 protein. This sample carries about 200,000 distinct CDR3 sequences, about 3% of them seen once, and the ten largest clones take around 3.3%. CDR1 SGHTA and CDR2 FQGNSA come from the germline V gene. V was pared by 2 bases and J by 1 base, with 10 bases between. The CDR3 spans 15 residues. The sequencing here drew on CD4+ T cells sorted from PBMCs, taken 10 days after the yellow fever booster vaccination. The receptor was derived from a young man who received the YFV17D yellow fever vaccine. The chain links TRBV7-2 to TRBJ2-3; D is uncertain. CDR3 in DNA: TGTGCCAGCAGCTTAAAAGGGATTGGCACAGATACGCAGTATTTT. It encodes CASSLKGIGTDTQYF. Drawing the rest from reference TRBV7-2 and TRBJ2-3, the complete variable domain is GAGVSQSPSNKVTEKGKDVELRCDPISGHTALYWYRQSLGQGLEFLIYFQGNSAPDKSGLPSDRFSAERTGGSVSTLTIQRTQQEDSAVYLCASSLKGIGTDTQYFGPGTRLTVL.